These 29 T cell receptor beta chains share one sample of origin, sequenced in a study of human T cells and chemical hapten exposure. Described time point: pre-sensitization, week 0. Treatment here: therapeutic diphenylcyclopropenone sensitization with weekly scalp DPC. TCRdb re-derived calls from the RACE reads in MiXCR, one entry per CDR3 protein. The data hold 300,000 to 400,000 distinct CDR3 sequences, with 4.5% to 6% observed a single time. Source: whole blood, taken in connection with sensitization to the hapten diphenylcyclopropenone (DPC). Every receptor here comes from a woman aged 45-65 years with alopecia areata. Some clones in this sample may be carry-over from other donors' samples.

This clonotype turned up a few times. The chain is built from TRBV20-1 and TRBJ1-4, with no clear D. V dropped 0 bases and J dropped 0 bases, with 5 bases sitting between them. The CDR3 length is 14 residues. From germline, CDR1 is DFQATT and CDR2 SNEGSKA (reference sequence). The CDR3 DNA is TGCAGTGCTAGAGACAGTGCAACTAATGAAAAACTGTTTTTT. It translates to CSARDSATNEKLFF.

At least ten counts were recorded for this clonotype. The CDR3 is CASSQTGDSPLHF. DNA of the CDR3: TGTGCCAGCAGCCAAACAGGGGATTCACCCCTCCACTTT. This chain uses TRBV14 with TRBJ1-6; 7 bases align to TRBD1. Germline V gene lookup returns CDR1 SGHDN and CDR2 FVKESK. The V gene end was trimmed by 2 bases and the J gene end by 8 bases; junction bases not matched to a gene: 0. This CDR3 has 13 amino acids. Using reference TRBV14 and TRBJ1-6 for the parts outside the CDR3, the full variable domain is EAGVTQFPSHSVIEKGQTVTLRCDPISGHDNLYWYRRVMGKEIKFLLHFVKESKQDESGMPNNRFLAERTGGTYSTLKVQPAELEDSGVYFCASSQTGDSPLHFGNGTRLTVT.

This clonotype appeared a few times. CDR3 loop: CASSPKDRGNSPLHF. The CDR3 DNA is TGTGCCAGCAGCCCCAAGGACAGGGGTAATTCACCCCTCCACTTT. V is TRBV3-1 and J is TRBJ1-6; 9 positions agree with TRBD1. This CDR3 has 15 amino acids. Germline values: CDR1 LGHDT, CDR2 YNNKEL (reference sequence). With V trimmed by 4 bases and J by 6 bases, 4 bases remained unmatched.

The chain employs TRBV7-3 and TRBJ1-1, with a tentative D call TRBD1 (6 bases). V was pared by 3 bases and J by 6 bases, with 11 bases between. The germline V gene has CDR1 SGHTA and CDR2 FQGTGA. This CDR3 is 13 amino acids long. The CDR3 region has the DNA TGTGCCAGCAGCTTTACAGGGAGTTCTGAAGCTTTCTTT. Its translation: CASSFTGSSEAFF.

The rearrangement uses TRBV24-1 and TRBJ1-2, with D possibly TRBD1 on 6 matching bases. The V end was cut by 0 bases, the J end by 7 bases, with 11 bases between. This CDR3 contains 14 residues. From germline, CDR1 is KGHDR and CDR2 SFDVKD. Here the CDR3 DNA reads TGTGCCACCAGTGATTTGTACAGGGATCCTGGCTACACCTTC. It specifies CATSDLYRDPGYTF.

This clonotype was counted a few times. This sequence joins TRBV6-2 or TRBV6-3 and TRBJ2-3, with 7 bases matching TRBD2. Germline V gene lookup returns CDR1 MNHEY and CDR2 SVGEGT. V dropped 0 bases and J dropped 2; count of bases not matched to a gene: 2. The CDR3 length is 15 residues. DNA of the CDR3: TGTGCCAGCAGTTACTCGGGACTACCCACAGATACGCAGTATTTT. It specifies CASSYSGLPTDTQYF.

This clonotype has a count of ten or more. The gene calls are TRBV27 and TRBJ2-7, with TRBD1 matching over 8 bases. There are 13 residues in the CDR3. V dropped 5 bases and J dropped 2; count of bases not matched to a gene: 2. Per the germline V gene, CDR1 is MNHEY and CDR2 is SMNVEV (reference sequence). The CDR3 protein is CASSQGAAYEQYF. DNA of the CDR3: TGTGCCAGCAGTCAGGGGGCGGCCTACGAGCAGTACTTC.

This clonotype has at least ten counts. The rearrangement joins TRBV10-1 to TRBJ2-2; the match to TRBD2 covers 9 bases. CDR1 WNHNN and CDR2 SYGVQD come from the germline V gene (reference sequence). The junction had 11 bases not matched to a gene; V was cut back by 9 bases and J by 0 bases. The CDR3 runs 17 residues. CDR3 in amino acids: CARGTSPKPANTGELFF. In nucleotides, the CDR3 is TGCGCCAGGGGGACTAGCCCAAAACCCGCGAACACCGGGGAGCTGTTTTTT.

This clonotype was counted ten times or more. The V gene is TRBV6-5, the J gene TRBJ2-7; D might be TRBD2 (6 bases). CDR1 MNHEY and CDR2 SVGAGI come from the germline V gene. The V gene lost 2 bases and the J gene lost 2 bases, with 7 bases spanning the gap. The length of the CDR3 is 13 residues. The CDR3 bases are TGTGCCAGCAGTTACGGGACTCCCTACGAGCAGTACTTC. Its translation is CASSYGTPYEQYF.

This clonotype was seen at least ten times. The rearrangement links TRBV29-1 to TRBJ2-1; 10 positions agree with TRBD2. The V segment lost 8 bases and the J segment 5 bases; nucleotides outside the gene matches: 9. CDR3 size: 14 residues. From germline, CDR1 is SQVTM and CDR2 ANQGSEA. CDR3 coding DNA: TGCAGCCAGCGGGAGGGAGGGGCGAACAATGAGCAGTTCTTC. It codes for CSQREGGANNEQFF.

This clonotype turned up a few times. V usage is TRBV7-2 and J usage is TRBJ1-6, with TRBD1 matching 10 bases. V gave up 4 bases and J gave up 3 bases; unmatched junction bases: 6. CDR1 is SGHTA, CDR2 FQGNSA, per germline. The CDR3 loop spans 17 amino acids. The CDR3 coding sequence is TGTGCCAGCAGCTCCCGACAGGGGGCTTACTATAATTCACCCCTCCACTTT. This codes for CASSSRQGAYYNSPLHF.

The V call is TRBV2, the J call TRBJ2-3; TRBD1 aligns across 9 bases. With 5 bases clipped from V and 2 bases from J, the junction kept 5 bases outside the gene matches. This CDR3 is built from 15 residues. From germline, CDR1 is SNHLY and CDR2 FYNNEI. CDR3 DNA sequence: TGTGCCAGCAGTAAAGGACAGGGGCTCACAGATACGCAGTATTTT. Its translation is CASSKGQGLTDTQYF.

Many counts were recorded for this clonotype. V and J are TRBV5-5 and TRBJ2-3, with unresolved D. The CDR3 loop spans 17 amino acids. The V end was cut by 5 bases, the J end by 0 bases, with 19 bases between. The germline V gene encodes CDR1 SGHKS and CDR2 YYEKEE (reference sequence). The CDR3 here is CASSPGDTLGSTDTQYF. The CDR3 DNA follows: TGTGCCAGCAGTCCCGGTGATACCCTAGGGAGCACAGATACGCAGTATTTT.

This clonotype was recorded many times. The chain carries TRBV18 and TRBJ1-3, with unresolved D. Germline CDR1 reads KGHSH; CDR2 reads LQKENI. This CDR3 has 16 amino acids. The ends were cut back, 2 bases at V and 0 bases at J, with 11 bases in the middle. As DNA, the CDR3 is TGTGCCAGCTCACCAGGAGGAGCCCACTCTGGAAACACCATATATTTT. Translating it yields CASSPGGAHSGNTIYF.

This clonotype turned up a few times. The V and J genes are TRBV7-8 and TRBJ2-1; 7 nucleotides match TRBD2. After removal of 2 bases from V and 1 base from J, the junction contained 8 bases not matched to a gene. Germline V gene sequence: CDR1 SGHVS, CDR2 FQNEAQ. The CDR3 length is 17 residues. Here the CDR3 reads CASSLKTSLPSYNEQFF. CDR3 DNA: TGTGCCAGCAGCTTAAAGACTAGCTTACCGTCCTACAATGAGCAGTTCTTC.

This clonotype was detected many times. Here the CDR3 DNA reads TGTGCCAGCAGCACAGGAGGAAGGGAGCAGTACTTC. This codes for CASSTGGREQYF. The V gene is TRBV9, the J gene TRBJ2-7, with D perhaps being TRBD1 or TRBD2 (5 bases each). From germline, CDR1 is SGDLS and CDR2 YYNGEE. The V gene lost 4 bases and the J gene lost 7 bases, with 12 bases spanning the gap. The CDR3 has 12 amino acids.

About this clonotype itself: A much bigger clone sits one base away, suggesting this may be a read error. The chain links TRBV7-6 to TRBJ2-1, with TRBD1 matching over 9 bases. The junction had 5 bases not matched to a gene; V was cut back by 3 bases and J by 8 bases. The CDR3 runs to 14 residues. The V gene's germline CDR1 is SGHVS and CDR2 FNYEAQ. CDR3 residues: CASSLGQGSDEQFF. CDR3 DNA: TGTGCCAGCAGCTTGGGACAGGGAAGCGATGAGCAGTTCTTC.

V usage is TRBV18 and J usage is TRBJ1-1; D not resolved. V was trimmed by 3 bases and J by 4 bases, leaving 18 bases between them. The germline CDR1 and CDR2 sequences are KGHSH and LQKENI. The CDR3 consists of 16 residues. The CDR3 DNA is TGTGCCAGCTCACCCGGCGTGGGGATCGGAAGCACTGAAGCTTTCTTT. Its protein is CASSPGVGIGSTEAFF.

This clonotype was counted at least ten times. This rearrangement joins TRBV2 to TRBJ1-5; D is uncertain. The V gene's germline CDR1 is SNHLY and CDR2 FYNNEI. V lost 5 bases and J lost 2, with 13 bases in between. This CDR3 is built from 15 residues. CDR3 in amino acids: CASSPLPGGNQPQHF. As DNA, the CDR3 is TGTGCCAGCAGTCCGCTCCCGGGCGGCAATCAGCCCCAGCATTTT.

The rearrangement links TRBV20-1 to TRBJ2-4, with a weak D call TRBD2 (5 bases). Germline V CDR1 and CDR2: DFQATT, SNEGSKA (reference sequence). V was trimmed by 6 bases and J by 3 bases, leaving 15 bases between them. This CDR3 has 14 residues. CDR3 loop: CSAGDLIRKNIQYF. CDR3 DNA sequence: TGCAGTGCCGGGGATCTTATCCGCAAAAACATTCAGTACTTC.

This clonotype was seen many times. The chain combines TRBV6-1 with TRBJ1-4; D gene uncertain. This CDR3 spans 15 amino acids. The V and J ends lost 2 bases and 11 bases respectively, with 18 bases between them. Germline CDR1 and CDR2: MNHNS and SASEGT. The CDR3 DNA is TGTGCCAGCAGTGAAAGGTCCGAGGGAAGTAGCAAACTGTTTTTT. Translating it yields CASSERSEGSSKLFF.

CDR3 in amino acids: CASSSGTGGMADTQYF. CDR3 sequence (DNA): TGTGCCAGCAGCTCCGGGACAGGGGGCATGGCAGATACGCAGTATTTT. This sequence joins TRBV7-9 and TRBJ2-3, with 12 bases identical to TRBD1. V dropped 4 bases and J dropped 4; count of bases not matched to a gene: 6. The CDR3 totals 16 residues. Germline CDR1 and CDR2: SEHNR and FQNEAQ (reference sequence).

This clonotype occurred many times. The chain is built from TRBV19 and TRBJ2-1; D could derive from TRBD1 or TRBD2 (5 bases each). Trimming left V 6 bases short and J 8 bases short, with 14 bases between. Germline CDR1 reads LNHDA; CDR2 reads SQIVND (reference sequence). There are 13 residues in the CDR3. The CDR3 sequence is CASRGERTDEQFF. DNA of the CDR3: TGTGCCAGTAGGGGGGAGAGAACCGATGAGCAGTTCTTC. Based on the CDR3 plus reference TRBV19 and TRBJ2-1, the full variable domain is DGGITQSPKYLFRKEGQNVTLSCEQNLNHDAMYWYRQDPGQGLRLIYYSQIVNDFQKGDIAEGYSVSREKKESFPLTVTSAQKNPTAFYLCASRGERTDEQFFGPGTRLTVL.

This clonotype came up a few times. The J gene is TRBJ1-4, the V gene TRBV2; TRBD1 aligns across 7 bases. The V gene's germline CDR1 is SNHLY and CDR2 FYNNEI. The CDR3 runs to 15 residues. Trimming took 4 bases from V and 7 from J; bases not matched to a gene: 9. The DNA for the CDR3 is TGTGCCAGCAGTGCGCTACAGGGGTCAGGTGAAAAACTGTTTTTT. This encodes CASSALQGSGEKLFF.

This clonotype was detected ten times or more. The chain combines TRBV6-2 or TRBV6-3 with TRBJ1-1; D call uncertain. V lost 4 bases and J lost 0, with 9 bases in between. CDR3 size: 14 residues. Germline loops: CDR1 MNHEY, CDR2 SVGEGT. The CDR3 reads CASSFGFMNTEAFF. The CDR3 DNA reads as TGTGCCAGCAGTTTTGGTTTTATGAACACTGAAGCTTTCTTT.

This clonotype was seen ten or more times. A read error may produce the germline difference seen at one junction end. V and J are TRBV29-1 and TRBJ1-6; 7 bases agree with TRBD1. The CDR3 sequence is 13 residues long. Germline CDR1 SQVTM, CDR2 ANQGSEA. The CDR3 reads CSVQGLLGSPLYF. The CDR3 coding sequence is TGCAGCGTACAGGGGCTGTTGGGTTCACCCCTCTACTTT.

In this sample, this clonotype turned up many times. The rearrangement links TRBV12-3 or TRBV12-4 to TRBJ1-1; TRBD1 might be the D (5 bases). V shed 10 bases and J shed 6 bases, with 15 bases lying between them. CDR3 size: 12 residues. The CDR3 DNA follows: TGTGCCATCCGACTAGGGGAGGCTGAAGCTTTCTTT. This translates into CAIRLGEAEAFF.

This clonotype has ten or more counts. The J gene is TRBJ2-1, the V gene TRBV3-1, with D uncertain. The CDR3 has 13 residues. Trimming pared 0 bases from V and 9 bases from J, leaving 9 bases between. Germline V gene sequence: CDR1 LGHDT, CDR2 YNNKEL (reference sequence). The CDR3 loop is CASSQDFFGEQFF. In DNA, the CDR3 is TGTGCCAGCAGCCAAGATTTTTTCGGTGAGCAGTTCTTC.

The V call is TRBV7-3, the J call TRBJ2-1; D is perhaps TRBD2 (5 bases). Looked up from germline, CDR1 is SGHTA and CDR2 is FQGTGA. V was cut by 10 bases and J by 9 bases, with 19 bases left in between. This CDR3 region has 13 residues. In DNA, the CDR3 is TGTGCCACCGGTGGGGATGTCCGGGGTGAGCAGTTCTTC. Its translation: CATGGDVRGEQFF.